A selection of T cell receptor beta chains follows, all from one sample in a study of cytomegalovirus exposure and HLA in healthy donors. The protocol was immunoSEQ multiplex PCR, while the TCRdb copy is restricted to in-frame clones and leaves out a portion. The table records some 150,000 clones, 70% to 85% of them present only once. The sample was PBMCs. The source of these receptors is a man aged 35 to 55 in good health and CMV-seronegative. CDR3s include the opening cysteine and the closing phenylalanine or tryptophan. The D gene is left open where the match is weak. The size field is filled for only some rows; it gives once, few, many or a size class.

abundance,d_gene,j_gene,v_gene,CDR3aa,CDR3nt
.,TRBD1,TRBJ1-4,TRBV30,CAWSSQGAAEKLFF,TGTGCCTGGAGCTCGCAGGGGGCGGCCGAAAAACTGTTTTTT
.,.,TRBJ1-1,TRBV5-1,CASSSVGQANTEAFF,TGCGCCAGCAGCTCGGTGGGGCAGGCGAACACTGAAGCTTTCTTT
.,.,TRBJ1-1,TRBV2,CASIPQGLGPEAFF,TGTGCCAGCATCCCTCAGGGTCTGGGGCCGGAAGCTTTCTTT
.,TRBD2,TRBJ2-7,TRBV5-6,CASSYRTAGTSNEQYF,TGTGCCAGCAGCTACCGAACGGCAGGGACTAGCAACGAGCAGTACTTC
.,TRBD1,TRBJ2-7,TRBV4-1,CASSPLRQGARNGPEQYF,TGCGCCAGCAGCCCTTTACGACAGGGGGCGCGTAACGGACCCGAGCAGTACTTC
.,.,TRBJ2-7,TRBV7-9,CASSLTYEQYF,TGTGCCAGCAGCTTAACCTACGAGCAGTACTTC
once,.,TRBJ1-6,TRBV10-3,CAIQKDRNSPLHF,TGTGCCATCCAGAAGGACAGAAATTCACCCCTCCACTTT
few,.,TRBJ1-1,TRBV7-9,CAGQTDLNTEAFF,TGTGCCGGACAGACAGACCTGAACACTGAAGCTTTCTTT
.,TRBD1,TRBJ1-5,TRBV2,CASSRGQGQPQHF,TGTGCCAGCAGTCGCGGACAGGGGCAGCCCCAGCATTTT
.,TRBD2,TRBJ2-1,TRBV11-2,CASSLPASGGLYNEQFF,TGTGCCAGCAGCTTACCCGCTAGCGGGGGCCTTTACAATGAGCAGTTCTTC
.,.,TRBJ2-7,TRBV5-6,CASSQNWEQYF,TGTGCCAGCAGTCAAAACTGGGAGCAGTACTTC
.,TRBD2,TRBJ2-5,TRBV7-8,CASSRVVRGDQETQYF,TGTGCCAGCAGCCGCGTGGTGCGGGGGGACCAAGAGACCCAGTACTTC
.,TRBD2,TRBJ2-5,TRBV7-3,CASSRSGRRETQYF,TGTGCCAGCAGCCGAAGCGGGAGACGAGAGACCCAGTACTTC
.,TRBD1,TRBJ1-1,TRBV7-3,CASSLRPGGLTNTEAFF,TGTGCCAGCAGCCTCCGGCCAGGGGGGTTGACGAACACTGAAGCTTTCTTT
.,.,TRBJ2-2,TRBV6-5,CASSIDQGRGELFF,TGTGCCAGCAGTATTGACCAGGGTCGGGGGGAGCTGTTTTTT
.,TRBD1,TRBJ1-5,TRBV18,CASSPPGQGGGNQPQHF,TGTGCCAGCTCACCACCGGGACAGGGAGGAGGAAATCAGCCCCAGCATTTT
.,.,TRBJ1-1,TRBV30,CAWSAQGDTEAFF,TGTGCCTGGAGTGCACAGGGAGACACTGAAGCTTTCTTC
.,.,TRBJ1-5,TRBV5-1,CASSPDSLNQPQHF,TGCGCCAGCAGCCCGGACAGCCTAAATCAGCCCCAGCATTTT
.,.,TRBJ1-5,TRBV5-1,CASSLEGGNQPQHF,TGCGCCAGCAGCTTAGAGGGTGGGAATCAGCCCCAGCATTTT
.,.,TRBJ1-3,TRBV27,CASRRSSGNTIYF,TGTGCCAGCAGGCGGAGCTCTGGAAACACCATATATTTT
.,TRBD1,TRBJ1-1,TRBV2,CASSDVGQMNTEAFF,TGTGCCAGCAGTGACGTGGGACAGATGAACACTGAAGCTTTCTTT
many,.,TRBJ1-1,TRBV29-1,CSVYGSEAFF,TGCAGCGTTTACGGGAGCGAAGCTTTCTTT
.,.,TRBJ1-2,TRBV7-2,CASRPTGRYGYTF,TGTGCCAGCAGGCCAACAGGGCGCTATGGCTACACCTTC
.,.,TRBJ2-7,TRBV2,CASSEFANSYEQYF,TGTGCCAGCTCTGAGTTCGCCAACTCCTACGAGCAGTACTTC
.,TRBD1,TRBJ2-6,TRBV27,CASSPRTGRTGANVLTF,TGTGCCAGCAGTCCTAGGACAGGGCGAACTGGGGCCAACGTCCTGACTTTC
.,.,TRBJ2-3,TRBV10-1,CASSLTPTDTQYF,TGCGCCAGCAGTTTGACTCCTACAGATACGCAGTATTTT
once,.,TRBJ1-1,TRBV18,CASGGRNTEAFF,TGTGCCAGCGGAGGCAGGAACACTGAAGCTTTCTTT
.,.,TRBJ2-7,TRBV27,CASNNRGGEQYF,TGTGCCAGCAACAATCGAGGGGGCGAGCAGTACTTC
.,.,TRBJ2-1,TRBV4-3,CASSQDRGWPYNEQFF,TGCGCCAGCAGCCAAGATAGGGGATGGCCCTACAATGAGCAGTTCTTC
.,.,TRBJ1-2,TRBV9,CASSHVDGYTF,TGTGCCAGCAGCCATGTAGATGGCTACACCTTC
.,TRBD2,TRBJ2-1,TRBV7-6,CASSTGLAHNEQFF,TGTGCCAGCAGCACCGGACTAGCCCACAATGAGCAGTTCTTC
.,TRBD2,TRBJ2-3,TRBV10-3,CATQSGGFTDTQYF,TGTGCCACCCAAAGCGGGGGGTTTACAGATACGCAGTATTTT
.,.,TRBJ1-2,TRBV6-5,CASSYTRGGEHNGYTF,TGTGCCAGCAGTTACACTCGGGGGGGCGAGCATAATGGCTACACCTTC
.,.,TRBJ1-2,TRBV4-2,CASSQDIAASYGYTF,TGTGCCAGCAGCCAAGATATCGCGGCTAGCTATGGCTACACCTTC
.,.,TRBJ1-6,TRBV10-3,CAISELGHNNSPLHF,TGTGCCATCAGTGAACTGGGACATAATAATTCACCCCTCCACTTT
.,.,TRBJ2-3,TRBV25-1,CASSEGEYTQYF,TGTGCCAGCTCCGAAGGAGAGTATACGCAGTATTTT
.,.,TRBJ2-7,TRBV6-5,CASSYSGQIYEQYF,TGTGCCAGCAGTTACTCCGGACAAATCTACGAGCAGTACTTC
once,.,TRBJ2-4,TRBV6-5,CASSYGGAKNIQYF,TGTGCCAGCAGTTATGGGGGGGCCAAAAACATTCAGTACTTC
.,.,TRBJ1-5,TRBV5-6,CASSLRSEPNQPQHF,TGTGCCAGCAGCTTGCGATCAGAACCCAATCAGCCCCAGCATTTT
.,.,TRBJ1-2,TRBV10-3,CAISEDTDWQRLANYGYTF,TGTGCCATCAGTGAAGATACGGACTGGCAAAGACTGGCAAACTATGGCTACACCTTC
.,.,TRBJ1-6,TRBV4-3,CASSLDTYNSPLHF,TGCGCCAGCAGCCTTGACACATATAATTCACCCCTCCACTTT
.,.,TRBJ2-5,TRBV7-3,CASSLTVEAGETQYF,TGTGCCAGCAGCTTAACGGTCGAGGCGGGGGAGACCCAGTACTTC
.,TRBD1,TRBJ2-1,TRBV10-3,CAIQPQGASYNEQFF,TGTGCCATCCAGCCACAGGGGGCGTCCTACAATGAGCAGTTCTTC
.,.,TRBJ2-1,TRBV27,CASAPRGISNEQFF,TGTGCCAGCGCTCCCCGGGGGATTAGCAATGAGCAGTTCTTC
.,TRBD1,TRBJ2-7,TRBV2,CASSAVGQGSSYEQYF,TGTGCCAGCAGTGCGGTGGGACAGGGGAGCTCCTACGAGCAGTACTTC
once,TRBD1,TRBJ2-7,TRBV19,CASSPGQGLAYEQYF,TGTGCCAGTAGTCCAGGACAGGGGTTAGCCTACGAGCAGTACTTC
few,.,TRBJ2-3,TRBV9,CASSVGGSTDTQYF,TGTGCCAGCAGCGTCGGAGGGAGCACAGATACGCAGTATTTT
once,.,TRBJ1-2,TRBV6-1,CASSGYGGGYTF,TGTGCCAGCAGTGGCTACGGGGGTGGCTACACCTTC